Shown below are 9 T cell receptor beta chains from a single sample sequenced in a study of OX40 agonist ivuxolimab in advanced cancers. Libraries were prepared by immunoSEQ multiplex PCR; TCRdb keeps only in-frame clonotypes and omits some of them. The data hold approximately 65,000 clones, with 80% to 90% observed a single time. Here the sequenced sample was CD4+ or CD8+ T cells sorted from blood, taken in a trial of the OX40 agonist ivuxolimab. These receptors originate from an adult with an advanced solid tumor such as melanoma, head and neck, liver or kidney cancer.

The rearrangement uses TRBV19 and TRBJ1-4; 7 nucleotides match TRBD1. V lost 5 bases, J lost 5 bases, and 8 bases stayed unmatched. From germline, CDR1 is LNHDA and CDR2 SQIVND (reference sequence). The CDR3 spans 15 residues. The DNA for the CDR3 is TGTGCCAGTAGTCCACCGGGACAGCCCAATGAAAAACTGTTTTTT. This codes for CASSPPGQPNEKLFF.

This clone came up once. The chain is built from TRBV6-1 and TRBJ1-4; 7 bases align to TRBD1. Trimming removed 2 bases from V and 3 bases from J; junction bases left unmatched: 3. The CDR3 is made up of 15 amino acids. Germline values: CDR1 MNHNS, CDR2 SASEGT. The CDR3 loop is CASSERGGPNEKLFF. The CDR3 DNA follows: TGTGCCAGCAGTGAAAGAGGGGGCCCTAATGAAAAACTGTTTTTT.

This clone was seen once. This sequence joins TRBV7-3 and TRBJ1-5; D call uncertain. Trimming took off 5 bases at V and 5 bases at J, with 10 bases between the two ends. This CDR3 spans 13 amino acids. CDR1 and CDR2 (germline): SGHTA, FQGTGA. CDR3 protein: CASSETGDQPQHF. CDR3 nucleotides: TGTGCCAGCAGCGAGACCGGGGATCAGCCCCAGCATTTT.

This clone was observed a single time. J is TRBJ1-5 and V is TRBV29-1; 10 nucleotides agree with TRBD1. CDR1 is SQVTM and CDR2 is ANQGSEA in the germline V gene. The V gene end was trimmed by 6 bases and the J gene end by 5 bases; junction bases not matched to a gene: 7. The CDR3 length is 14 residues. The CDR3 nucleotides read TGCAGCGTCGCGACAGGGGGCAGGGATCAGCCCCAGCATTTT. Its translation is CSVATGGRDQPQHF.

This clone occurred a few times. This chain joins TRBV5-6 and TRBJ2-3, with TRBD1 identical over 7 bases. The CDR3 length is 14 residues. Germline CDR1 and CDR2: SGHDT and YYEEEE. With 5 bases clipped from V and 3 bases from J, the junction kept 6 bases outside the gene matches. This CDR3 reads CASSRQGPTDTQYF. The CDR3 DNA reads TGTGCCAGCAGTCGACAGGGCCCAACAGATACGCAGTATTTT.

The CDR3 DNA is TGTGCCAGCAGCTTAGGGCACTCTGGGCAGGTTGAGCAGTTCTTC. Amino acid sequence: CASSLGHSGQVEQFF. The gene calls are TRBV7-8 and TRBJ2-1; D call uncertain. This CDR3 has 15 amino acids. Per germline, CDR1 SGHVS and CDR2 FQNEAQ. The V gene lost 1 base and the J gene lost 9 bases, with 16 bases spanning the gap.

V gene TRBV19 combines with J gene TRBJ2-2; possible D gene TRBD1, 5 bases. Trimming left V 7 bases short and J 5 bases short, with 17 bases between. The CDR3 runs to 15 residues. Germline CDR1 LNHDA, CDR2 SQIVND (reference sequence). CDR3 protein: CASNLGALGTGELFF. The CDR3 DNA is TGTGCCAGTAACTTAGGGGCCTTGGGGACCGGGGAGCTGTTTTTT.

This chain links TRBV30 with TRBJ1-4; 10 bases align to TRBD1. V lost 3 bases and J lost 6; bases outside the gene matches: 7. Germline loops: CDR1 GTSNPN, CDR2 SVGIG (reference sequence). The CDR3 contains 15 residues. The CDR3 nucleotides are TGTGCCTGGAGCGCGGGACAGGGGCTCCATGAAAAACTGTTTTTT. Protein sequence: CAWSAGQGLHEKLFF. Drawing the rest from reference TRBV30 and TRBJ1-4, the complete variable domain is SQTIHQWPATLVQPVGSPLSLECTVEGTSNPNLYWYRQAAGRGLQLLFYSVGIGQISSEVPQNLSASRPQDRQFILSSKKLLLSDSGFYLCAWSAGQGLHEKLFFGSGTQLSVL.

This clone has just one count. Relative to the germline gene, one junction end is altered; a read error may explain this. The rearrangement joins TRBV4-1 to TRBJ1-2; D possibly corresponds to TRBD1 (5 bases). Germline CDR1 reads MGHRA; CDR2 reads YSYEKL. The CDR3 runs 15 residues. The CDR3 spells CASSPGRGANYGYTF. CDR3 DNA: TGCGCCAGCAGCCCGGGAAGAGGGGCAAACTACGGCTACACCTTC.